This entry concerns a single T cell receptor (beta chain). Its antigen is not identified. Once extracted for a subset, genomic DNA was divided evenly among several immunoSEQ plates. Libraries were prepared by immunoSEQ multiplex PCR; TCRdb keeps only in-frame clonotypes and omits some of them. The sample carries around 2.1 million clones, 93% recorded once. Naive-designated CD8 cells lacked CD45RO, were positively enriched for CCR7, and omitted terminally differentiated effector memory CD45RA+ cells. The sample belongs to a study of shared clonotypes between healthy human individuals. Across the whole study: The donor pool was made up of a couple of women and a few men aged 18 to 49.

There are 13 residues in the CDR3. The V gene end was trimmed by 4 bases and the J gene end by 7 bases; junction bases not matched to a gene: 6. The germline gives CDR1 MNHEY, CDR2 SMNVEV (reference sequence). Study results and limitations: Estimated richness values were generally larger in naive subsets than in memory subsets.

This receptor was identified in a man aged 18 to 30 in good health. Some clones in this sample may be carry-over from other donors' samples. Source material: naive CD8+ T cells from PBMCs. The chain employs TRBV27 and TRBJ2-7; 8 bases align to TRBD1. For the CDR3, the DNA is TGTGCCAGCAGTTGGGCAGGGGGCTGGGAGCAGTACTTC. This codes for CASSWAGGWEQYF.